Given below is one T cell receptor beta chain in context. The antigen is not known. The CDR3 length is 12 residues. From germline, CDR1 is ENHRY and CDR2 SYGVKD. The data belong to a study of T cells expressing NK-cell markers. About the study: CD3+CD56+NKG2C+, CD3+CD56+NKG2C- and CD3+CD56-NKG2C+ T cells, once sorted, supplied the TCR beta repertoires. Out of eight donors sequenced, seven tested HCMV-seropositive and the remaining one seronegative.

Study-wide findings and caveats: For about six donors, the dominant NKG2C+ clonotypes made up about 1.0-8% of their CD8+ T cells. Whether expanded NKG2C+ T cell clones were HCMV specific stayed uncertain.

For each CDR3 protein, TCRdb gives one entry from its re-call of the 5' RACE reads, without DNA. The sample has 250,000 or so distinct CDR3 sequences, and its top ten clones hold around 3.9%. This chain links TRBV10-3 with TRBJ1-5. Specimen: blood T cells: a sorted CD56 or NKG2C T cell subset, CD4+ or CD8+ T cells, or bulk PBMC T cells (not recorded which). The TCR originated in a woman between 18 and 70 years old in good health. CDR3 amino acids: CAISEQNQPQHF.